The 16 T cell receptor beta chains reported below all come from one sample, sequenced in a study of shared clonotypes between healthy human individuals. Some clones are missing from TCRdb's copy, which holds only in-frame ones; the method was immunoSEQ multiplex PCR. Of over 950,000 clones listed, roughly 80% are singletons. Sequencing input: memory CD4+ T cells from PBMCs. As for subset: CD45RA-negative fraction. These receptors came from a man between 18 and 29 years old in good health. Some clones in this sample may be carry-over from other donors' samples.

The chain is built from TRBV7-2 and TRBJ2-2, with 9 bases fitting TRBD2. Germline assignment: CDR1 SGHTA and CDR2 FQGNSA. CDR3 length: 18 amino acids. After removal of 1 base from V and 5 bases from J, the junction contained 11 bases not matched to a gene. The CDR3 spells CASSLGSRGLAWTGELFF. In DNA, the CDR3 is TGTGCCAGCAGCTTAGGTTCCCGGGGACTAGCCTGGACCGGGGAGCTGTTTTTT.

This chain links TRBV9 with TRBJ2-3; 16 bases agree with TRBD2. V trimming: 2 bases; J trimming: 5 bases; junction bases outside the gene matches: 8. The V gene's germline CDR1 is SGDLS and CDR2 YYNGEE. The CDR3 is made up of 18 amino acids. The CDR3 nucleotides read TGTGCCAGCAGCGTTTACGGGACTAGCGGGAGGGCCGAAGATACGCAGTATTTT. This sequence encodes CASSVYGTSGRAEDTQYF.

The chain is built from TRBV6-1 and TRBJ1-5, with D possibly being TRBD1 (5 bases). With 5 bases removed from V and 1 base from J, the gap between germline ends came to 12 bases. The CDR3 loop spans 15 amino acids. The germline V gene encodes CDR1 MNHNS and CDR2 SASEGT. As DNA, the CDR3 is TGTGCCAGCAGTCCGGCAGGGATAAGCAATCAGCCCCAGCATTTT. It encodes CASSPAGISNQPQHF.

The chain couples TRBV5-5 to TRBJ2-2, with TRBD1 matching 10 bases. This CDR3 spans 16 amino acids. V gave up 3 bases and J gave up 6 bases; unmatched junction bases: 8. CDR1 and CDR2 from the germline V gene are SGHKS and YYEKEE (reference sequence). The chain's CDR3 is CASSSDRTGGPGELFF. The CDR3 DNA follows: TGTGCCAGCAGCTCTGATCGGACAGGGGGTCCCGGGGAGCTGTTTTTT.

Written as DNA, the CDR3 is TGTGCCAGTAGTGTCGGGACAGGGGGGCGCAATCAGCCCCAGCATTTT. Its protein is CASSVGTGGRNQPQHF. The V gene is TRBV19, the J gene TRBJ1-5, with TRBD1 identical over 11 bases. V dropped 5 bases and J dropped 2; count of bases not matched to a gene: 5. There are 16 residues in the CDR3. Germline assignment: CDR1 LNHDA and CDR2 SQIVND (reference sequence). Drawing the rest from reference TRBV19 and TRBJ1-5, the complete variable domain is DGGITQSPKYLFRKEGQNVTLSCEQNLNHDAMYWYRQDPGQGLRLIYYSQIVNDFQKGDIAEGYSVSREKKESFPLTVTSAQKNPTAFYLCASSVGTGGRNQPQHFGDGTRLSIL.

The chain has TRBV29-1 and TRBJ1-2; 7 nucleotides line up with TRBD1. V lost 1 base and J lost 4; bases outside the gene matches: 0. CDR3 length: 12 residues. CDR1 and CDR2 (germline): SQVTM, ANQGSEA. The CDR3 region is CSVEGQGYGYTF. CDR3 sequence (DNA): TGCAGCGTTGAAGGACAGGGCTATGGCTACACCTTC.

This clone appeared a single time. This CDR3 reads CANARARNQPQHF. The CDR3 coding sequence is TGTGCCAACGCCCGGGCACGAAATCAGCCCCAGCATTTT. The V and J genes are TRBV19 and TRBJ1-5, with D uncertain. This CDR3 spans 13 amino acids. The V and J ends lost 10 bases and 4 bases respectively, with 14 bases between them. The germline gives CDR1 LNHDA, CDR2 SQIVND (reference sequence).

This clone was picked up a small number of times. The rearrangement joins TRBV5-4 to TRBJ2-3; a possible D gene is TRBD2 (5 bases). CDR3 size: 14 residues. Germline V gene sequence: CDR1 SGHNT, CDR2 YYREEE (reference sequence). V was shortened by 1 base and J by 0 bases, with 6 bases between the two germline ends. CDR3 in amino acids: CASSLRTSTDTQYF. DNA for the CDR3: TGTGCCAGCAGCTTGAGGACTAGCACAGATACGCAGTATTTT.

The count of this clone is one. The chain links TRBV29-1 to TRBJ2-1; D gene uncertain. Germline V gives CDR1 SQVTM, CDR2 ANQGSEA. V was clipped by 7 bases and J by 0 bases, with 7 bases between them. This CDR3 has 12 residues. CDR3 DNA: TGCAGCGCTCGGTTCTCCTACAATGAGCAGTTCTTC. Translation gives CSARFSYNEQFF.

V is TRBV6-6 and J is TRBJ2-7, with TRBD2 identical over 12 bases. From germline, CDR1 is MNHNY and CDR2 SVGAGI (reference sequence). The CDR3 is made up of 15 amino acids. Trimming cost V 7 bases and J 5 bases; bases outside gene matches: 9. The CDR3 sequence: CASTTTSGRRNEQYF. The CDR3, as DNA: TGTGCCAGCACCACGACTAGCGGGAGACGGAACGAGCAGTACTTC.

V usage is TRBV2 and J usage is TRBJ2-1; D perhaps matches TRBD2 (7 bases). The V and J ends lost 7 bases and 1 base respectively, with 14 bases between them. This CDR3 region has 15 residues. Germline V gene lookup returns CDR1 SNHLY and CDR2 FYNNEI. The CDR3 is CASKGGTISYNEQFF. CDR3 DNA sequence: TGTGCCAGCAAGGGAGGGACAATTTCCTACAATGAGCAGTTCTTC. Full variable domain (rest looked up from reference TRBV2 and TRBJ2-1): EPEVTQTPSHQVTQMGQEVILRCVPISNHLYFYWYRQILGQKVEFLVSFYNNEISEKSEIFDDQFSVERPDGSNFTLKIRSTKLEDSAMYFCASKGGTISYNEQFFGPGTRLTVL.

In DNA, the CDR3 is TGTGCCAGCAGCTTAAGAAGCGCGACTAGCGGGAATAATGAGCAGTTCTTC. It is translated as CASSLRSATSGNNEQFF. This chain connects TRBV7-8 to TRBJ2-1, with 11 bases fitting TRBD2. The CDR3 loop spans 17 amino acids. J was trimmed by 7 bases and V by 2 bases; bases with no gene match: 10. CDR1 and CDR2 from the germline V gene are SGHVS and FQNEAQ.

The chain couples TRBV2 to TRBJ1-1, with no clear D. V lost 8 bases to trimming and J lost 1 base, with 14 bases between them. There are 14 residues in the CDR3. Germline V CDR1 and CDR2: SNHLY, FYNNEI. The CDR3 here is CASVLATSNTEAFF. The CDR3 coding sequence is TGTGCCAGCGTGTTAGCGACATCGAACACTGAAGCTTTCTTT.

The V gene is TRBV7-3, the J gene TRBJ2-7; 9 bases are a match to TRBD2. CDR1 and CDR2 (germline): SGHTA, FQGTGA. The junction had 6 bases not matched to a gene; V was cut back by 1 base and J by 5 bases. This CDR3 contains 15 residues. The CDR3 sequence: CASSLMGTSLHEQYF. The CDR3 nucleotides read TGTGCCAGCAGCTTAATGGGGACTAGCCTCCACGAGCAGTACTTC.

This chain joins TRBV7-9 and TRBJ1-1; tentatively, D is TRBD1 (6 bases). Trimming left V 1 base short and J 11 bases short, with 17 bases between. This CDR3 spans 14 amino acids. Germline assignment: CDR1 SEHNR and CDR2 FQNEAQ (reference sequence). CDR3 residues: CASSLEGAGVSAFF. The CDR3 DNA sequence: TGTGCCAGCAGCTTAGAAGGGGCAGGGGTCTCCGCTTTCTTT.

The rearrangement links TRBV29-1 to TRBJ1-2; 7 bases match TRBD1. The CDR3 sequence is 13 residues long. Trimming removed 3 bases from V and 4 bases from J; junction bases left unmatched: 5. In germline, CDR1 is SQVTM, CDR2 ANQGSEA. The chain's CDR3 is CSVDYRGSYGYTF. CDR3 coding DNA: TGCAGCGTTGATTACAGGGGATCCTATGGCTACACCTTC. Supplemented by reference TRBV29-1 and TRBJ1-2, the full variable domain reads SAVISQKPSRDICQRGTSLTIQCQVDSQVTMMFWYRQQPGQSLTLIATANQGSEATYESGFVIDKFPISRPNLTFSTLTVSNMSPEDSSIYLCSVDYRGSYGYTFGSGTRLTVV.